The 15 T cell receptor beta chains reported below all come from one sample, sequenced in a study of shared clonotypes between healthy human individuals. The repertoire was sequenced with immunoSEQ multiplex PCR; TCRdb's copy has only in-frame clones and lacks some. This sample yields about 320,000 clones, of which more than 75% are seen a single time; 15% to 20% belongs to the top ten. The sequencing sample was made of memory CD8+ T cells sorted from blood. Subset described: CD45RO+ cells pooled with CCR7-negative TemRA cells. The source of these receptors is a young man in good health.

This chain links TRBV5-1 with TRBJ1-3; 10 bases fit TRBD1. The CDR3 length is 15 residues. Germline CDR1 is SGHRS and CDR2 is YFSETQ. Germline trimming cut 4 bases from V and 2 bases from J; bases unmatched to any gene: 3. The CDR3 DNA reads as TGCGCCAGCAGCGAAGGGACAGGGGCTGGAAACACCATATATTTT. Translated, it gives CASSEGTGAGNTIYF. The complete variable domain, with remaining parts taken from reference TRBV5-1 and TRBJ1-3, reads KAGVTQTPRYLIKTRGQQVTLSCSPISGHRSVSWYQQTPGQGLQFLFEYFSETQRNKGNFPGRFSGRQFSNSRSEMNVSTLELGDSALYLCASSEGTGAGNTIYFGEGSWLTVV.

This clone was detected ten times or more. CDR3 protein: CASSQERGAADTQYF. CDR3 nucleotides: TGCGCCAGCAGCCAAGAAAGAGGGGCCGCAGATACGCAGTATTTT. The J gene is TRBJ2-3, the V gene TRBV4-1; D may correspond to TRBD1 or TRBD2 (5 bases each). The CDR3 runs 15 residues. V lost 0 bases to trimming and J lost 4 bases, with 11 bases between them. Germline CDR1 is MGHRA and CDR2 is YSYEKL.

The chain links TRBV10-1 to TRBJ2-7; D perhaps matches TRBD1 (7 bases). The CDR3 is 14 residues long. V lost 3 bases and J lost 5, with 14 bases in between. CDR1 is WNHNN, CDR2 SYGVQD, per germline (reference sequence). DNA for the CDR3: TGCGCCAGCAGTGATATTGGCAGGGGGGACGAGCAGTACTTC. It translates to CASSDIGRGDEQYF.

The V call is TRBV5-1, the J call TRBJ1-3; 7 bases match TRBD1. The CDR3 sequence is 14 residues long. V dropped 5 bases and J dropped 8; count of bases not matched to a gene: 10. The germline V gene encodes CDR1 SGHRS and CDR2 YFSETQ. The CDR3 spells CASRGRGSGDTIYF. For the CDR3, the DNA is TGCGCCAGCAGAGGCAGGGGGAGCGGAGACACCATATATTTT. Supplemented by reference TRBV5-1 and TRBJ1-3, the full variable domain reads KAGVTQTPRYLIKTRGQQVTLSCSPISGHRSVSWYQQTPGQGLQFLFEYFSETQRNKGNFPGRFSGRQFSNSRSEMNVSTLELGDSALYLCASRGRGSGDTIYFGEGSWLTVV.

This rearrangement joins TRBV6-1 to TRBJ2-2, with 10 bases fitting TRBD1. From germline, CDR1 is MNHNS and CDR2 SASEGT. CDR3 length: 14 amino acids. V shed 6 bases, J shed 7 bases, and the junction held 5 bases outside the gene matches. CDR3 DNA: TGTGCCAGCAGCGACGGACAGGGGGACGGGGAGCTGTTTTTT. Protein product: CASSDGQGDGELFF.

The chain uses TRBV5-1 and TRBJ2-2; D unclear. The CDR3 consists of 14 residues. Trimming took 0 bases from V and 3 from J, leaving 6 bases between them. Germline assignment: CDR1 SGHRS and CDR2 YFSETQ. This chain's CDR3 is CASSLEWYTGELFF. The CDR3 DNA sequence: TGCGCCAGCAGCTTGGAATGGTACACCGGGGAGCTGTTTTTT.

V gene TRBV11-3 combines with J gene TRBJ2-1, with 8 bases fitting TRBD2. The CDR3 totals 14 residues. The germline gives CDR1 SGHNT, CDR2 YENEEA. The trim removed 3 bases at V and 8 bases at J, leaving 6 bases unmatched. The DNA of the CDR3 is TGTGCCAGCAGCTTCTCAGCGGGAGAGGATGAGCAGTTCTTC. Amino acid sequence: CASSFSAGEDEQFF.

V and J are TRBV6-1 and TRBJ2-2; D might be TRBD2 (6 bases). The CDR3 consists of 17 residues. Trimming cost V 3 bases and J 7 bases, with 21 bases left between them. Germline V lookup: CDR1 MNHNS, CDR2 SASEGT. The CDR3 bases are TGTGCCAGCAGTGATCCCCCTAGCGCCCTTAGTGACGGGGAGCTGTTTTTT. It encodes CASSDPPSALSDGELFF.

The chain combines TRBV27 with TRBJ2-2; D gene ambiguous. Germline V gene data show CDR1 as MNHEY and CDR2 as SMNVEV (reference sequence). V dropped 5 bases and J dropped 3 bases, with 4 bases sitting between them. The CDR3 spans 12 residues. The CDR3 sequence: CASSIHTGELFF. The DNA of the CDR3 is TGTGCCAGCAGTATCCACACCGGGGAGCTGTTTTTT.

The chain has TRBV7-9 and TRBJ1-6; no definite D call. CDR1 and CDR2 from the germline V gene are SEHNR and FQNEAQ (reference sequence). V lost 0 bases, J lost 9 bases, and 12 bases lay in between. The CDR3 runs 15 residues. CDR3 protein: CASSLAPRGSSPLHF. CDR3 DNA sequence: TGTGCCAGCAGCTTAGCGCCCAGAGGGAGTTCACCCCTCCACTTT.

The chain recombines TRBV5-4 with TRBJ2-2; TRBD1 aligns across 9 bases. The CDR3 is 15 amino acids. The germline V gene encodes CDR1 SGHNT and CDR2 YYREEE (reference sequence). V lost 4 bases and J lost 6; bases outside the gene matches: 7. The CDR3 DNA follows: TGTGCCAGCAGCATACCGGGACAGGGTCCCGGGGAGCTGTTTTTT. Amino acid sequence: CASSIPGQGPGELFF.

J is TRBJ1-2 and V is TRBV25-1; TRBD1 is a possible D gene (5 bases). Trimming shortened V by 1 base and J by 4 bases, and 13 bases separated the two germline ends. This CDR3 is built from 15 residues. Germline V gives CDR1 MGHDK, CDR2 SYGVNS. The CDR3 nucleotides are TGTGCCAGCAGTGAATTCGGGAAGGGGATCTATGGCTACACCTTC. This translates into CASSEFGKGIYGYTF.

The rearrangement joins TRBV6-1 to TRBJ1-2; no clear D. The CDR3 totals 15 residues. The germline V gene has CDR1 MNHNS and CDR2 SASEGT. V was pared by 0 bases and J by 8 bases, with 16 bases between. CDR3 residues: CASSEALWLSVGYTF. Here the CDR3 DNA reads TGTGCCAGCAGTGAAGCGCTTTGGTTGTCTGTCGGCTACACCTTC.

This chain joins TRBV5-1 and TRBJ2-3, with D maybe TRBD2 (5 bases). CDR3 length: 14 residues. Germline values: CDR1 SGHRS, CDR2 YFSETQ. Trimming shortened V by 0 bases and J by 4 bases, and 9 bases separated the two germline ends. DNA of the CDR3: TGCGCCAGCAGCTTGGGCGGGCCCTCAGATACGCAGTATTTT. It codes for CASSLGGPSDTQYF.

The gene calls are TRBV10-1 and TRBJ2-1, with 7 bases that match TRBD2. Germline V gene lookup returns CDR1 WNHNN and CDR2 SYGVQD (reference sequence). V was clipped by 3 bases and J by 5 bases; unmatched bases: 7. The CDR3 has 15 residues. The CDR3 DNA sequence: TGCGCCAGCAGTGACGGCGGGAGAGGAGACAATGAGCAGTTCTTC. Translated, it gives CASSDGGRGDNEQFF.